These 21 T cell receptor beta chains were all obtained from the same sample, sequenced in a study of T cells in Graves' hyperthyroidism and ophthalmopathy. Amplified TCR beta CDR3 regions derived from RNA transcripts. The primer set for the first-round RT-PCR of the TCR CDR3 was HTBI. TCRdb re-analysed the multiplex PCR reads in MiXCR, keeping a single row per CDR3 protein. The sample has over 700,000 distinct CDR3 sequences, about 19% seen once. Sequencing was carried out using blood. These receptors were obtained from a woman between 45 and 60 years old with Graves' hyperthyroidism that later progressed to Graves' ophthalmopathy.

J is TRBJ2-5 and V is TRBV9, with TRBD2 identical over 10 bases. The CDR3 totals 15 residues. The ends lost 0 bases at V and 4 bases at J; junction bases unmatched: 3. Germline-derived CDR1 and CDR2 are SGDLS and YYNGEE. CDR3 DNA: TGTGCCAGCAGCGTAGGGGTAGCGGGGGGAGAGACCCAGTACTTC. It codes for CASSVGVAGGETQYF.

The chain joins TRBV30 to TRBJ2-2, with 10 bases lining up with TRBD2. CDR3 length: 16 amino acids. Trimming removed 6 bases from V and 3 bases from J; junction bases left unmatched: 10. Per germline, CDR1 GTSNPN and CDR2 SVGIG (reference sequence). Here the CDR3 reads CACITRGLAYTGELFF. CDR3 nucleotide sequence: TGTGCCTGCATCACCAGGGGACTAGCGTACACCGGGGAGCTGTTTTTT.

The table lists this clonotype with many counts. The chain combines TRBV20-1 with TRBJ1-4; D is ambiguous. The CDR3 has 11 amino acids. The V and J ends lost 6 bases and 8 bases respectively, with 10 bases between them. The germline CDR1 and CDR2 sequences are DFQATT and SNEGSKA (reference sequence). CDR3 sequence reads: CSAGMPEKLFF. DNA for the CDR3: TGCAGTGCGGGGATGCCGGAAAAACTGTTTTTT.

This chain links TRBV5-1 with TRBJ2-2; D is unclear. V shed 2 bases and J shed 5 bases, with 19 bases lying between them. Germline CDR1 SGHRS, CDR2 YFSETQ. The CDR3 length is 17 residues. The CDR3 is CASSFTPGRPPTGELFF. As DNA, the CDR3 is TGCGCCAGCAGCTTCACTCCCGGCCGACCACCAACCGGGGAGCTGTTTTTT.

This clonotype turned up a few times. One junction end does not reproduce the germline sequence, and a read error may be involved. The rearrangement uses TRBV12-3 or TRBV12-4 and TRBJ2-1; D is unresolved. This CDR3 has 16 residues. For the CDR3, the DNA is TGTGCCAGCAGTTTTTTGGCGGTTAGCTCCCACAATGAGCAGTTCTTC. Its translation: CASSFLAVSSHNEQFF.

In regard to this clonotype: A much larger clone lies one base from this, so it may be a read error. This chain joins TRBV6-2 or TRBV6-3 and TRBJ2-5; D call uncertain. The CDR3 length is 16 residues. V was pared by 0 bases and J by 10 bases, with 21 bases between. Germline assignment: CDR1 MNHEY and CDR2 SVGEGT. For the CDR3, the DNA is TGTGCCAGCAGTTACTCGTCTAGTCGGCCCCAGTTGAACCAGTACTTC. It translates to CASSYSSSRPQLNQYF.

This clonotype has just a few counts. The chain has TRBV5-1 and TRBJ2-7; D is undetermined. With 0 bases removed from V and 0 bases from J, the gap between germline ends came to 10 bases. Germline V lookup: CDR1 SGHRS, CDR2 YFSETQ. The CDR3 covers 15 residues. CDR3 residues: CASSLVPEPSYEQYF. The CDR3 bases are TGCGCCAGCAGCTTGGTTCCGGAACCCTCCTACGAGCAGTACTTC.

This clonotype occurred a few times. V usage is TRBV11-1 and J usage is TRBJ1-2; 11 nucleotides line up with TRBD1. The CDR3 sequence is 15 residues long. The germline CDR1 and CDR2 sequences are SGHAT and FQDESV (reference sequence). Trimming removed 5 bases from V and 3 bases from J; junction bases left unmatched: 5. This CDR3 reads CASSPGQGAHYGYTF. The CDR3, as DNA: TGTGCCAGCAGCCCAGGACAGGGGGCGCACTATGGCTACACCTTC.

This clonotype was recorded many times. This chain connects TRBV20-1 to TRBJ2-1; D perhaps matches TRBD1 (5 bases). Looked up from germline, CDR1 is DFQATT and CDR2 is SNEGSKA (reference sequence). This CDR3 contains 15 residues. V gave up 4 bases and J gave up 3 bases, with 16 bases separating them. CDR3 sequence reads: CSATESAGNYNEQFF. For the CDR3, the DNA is TGCAGTGCTACCGAATCGGCAGGGAACTACAATGAGCAGTTCTTC.

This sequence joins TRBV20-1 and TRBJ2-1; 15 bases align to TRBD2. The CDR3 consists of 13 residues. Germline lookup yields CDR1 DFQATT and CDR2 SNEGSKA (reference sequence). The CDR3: CMLRWTSGGGQFF. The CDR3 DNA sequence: TGCATGCTAAGGTGGACTAGCGGGGGGGGGCAGTTCTTC.

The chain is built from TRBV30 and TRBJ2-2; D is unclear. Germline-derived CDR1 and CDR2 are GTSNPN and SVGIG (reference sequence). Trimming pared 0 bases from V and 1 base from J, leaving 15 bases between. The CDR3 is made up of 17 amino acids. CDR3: CAWSVLIGWQNTGELFF. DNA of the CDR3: TGTGCCTGGAGTGTATTGATAGGCTGGCAGAACACCGGGGAGCTGTTTTTT.

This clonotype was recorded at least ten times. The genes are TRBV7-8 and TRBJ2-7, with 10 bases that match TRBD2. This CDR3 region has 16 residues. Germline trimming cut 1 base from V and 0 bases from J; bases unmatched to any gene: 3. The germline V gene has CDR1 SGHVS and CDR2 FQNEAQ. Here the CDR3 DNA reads TGTGCCAGCAGCTTAGGCTTAGCGGGGGGCTCCTACGAGCAGTACTTC. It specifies CASSLGLAGGSYEQYF.

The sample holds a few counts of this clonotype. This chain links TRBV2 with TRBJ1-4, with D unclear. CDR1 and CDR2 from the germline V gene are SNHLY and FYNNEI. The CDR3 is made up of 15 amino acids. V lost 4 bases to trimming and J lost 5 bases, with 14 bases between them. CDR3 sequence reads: CASSGVGVTNEKLFF. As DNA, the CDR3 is TGTGCCAGCAGTGGCGTAGGAGTTACGAATGAAAAACTGTTTTTT.

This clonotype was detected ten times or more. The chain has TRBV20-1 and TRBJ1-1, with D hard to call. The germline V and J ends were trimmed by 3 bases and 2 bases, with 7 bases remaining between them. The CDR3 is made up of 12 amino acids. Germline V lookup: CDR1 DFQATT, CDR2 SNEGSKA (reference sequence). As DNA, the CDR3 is TGCAGTGCTAGCCGGTCTAACACTGAAGCTTTCTTT. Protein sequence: CSASRSNTEAFF.

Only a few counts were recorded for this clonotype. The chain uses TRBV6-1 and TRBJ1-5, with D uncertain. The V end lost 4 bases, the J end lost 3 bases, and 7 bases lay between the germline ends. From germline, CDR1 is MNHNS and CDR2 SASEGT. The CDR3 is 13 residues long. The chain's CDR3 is CASSASPNQPQHF. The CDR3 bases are TGTGCCAGCAGTGCTTCTCCCAATCAGCCCCAGCATTTT.

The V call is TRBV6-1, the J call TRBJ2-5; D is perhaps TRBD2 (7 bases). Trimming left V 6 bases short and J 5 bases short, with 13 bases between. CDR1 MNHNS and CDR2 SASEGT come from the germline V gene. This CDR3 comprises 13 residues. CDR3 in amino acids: CASRRGGDETQYF. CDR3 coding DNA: TGTGCCAGCAGACGAGGGGGGGACGAGACCCAGTACTTC.

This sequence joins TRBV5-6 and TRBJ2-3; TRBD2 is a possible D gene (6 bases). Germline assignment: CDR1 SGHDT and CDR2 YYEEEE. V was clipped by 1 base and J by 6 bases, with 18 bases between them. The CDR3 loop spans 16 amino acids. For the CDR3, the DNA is TGTGCCAGCAGCTTGATATCCGTTTTGCTAGCGGATACGCAGTATTTT. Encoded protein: CASSLISVLLADTQYF.

The CDR3 DNA follows: TGTGCCAGCAGCCAACTGGGGTTTGGCATAGATACGCAGTATTTT. Translated: CASSQLGFGIDTQYF. V gene TRBV14 combines with J gene TRBJ2-3; D not certain. V was clipped by 2 bases and J by 5 bases, with 14 bases between them. Germline assignment: CDR1 SGHDN and CDR2 FVKESK. The CDR3 length is 15 residues.

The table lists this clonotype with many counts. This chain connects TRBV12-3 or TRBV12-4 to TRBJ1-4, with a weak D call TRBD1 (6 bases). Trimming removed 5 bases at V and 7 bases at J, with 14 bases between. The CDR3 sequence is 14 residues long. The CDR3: CASSLGGGSEKLFF. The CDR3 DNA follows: TGTGCCAGCAGTCTCGGAGGGGGGAGTGAAAAACTGTTTTTT.

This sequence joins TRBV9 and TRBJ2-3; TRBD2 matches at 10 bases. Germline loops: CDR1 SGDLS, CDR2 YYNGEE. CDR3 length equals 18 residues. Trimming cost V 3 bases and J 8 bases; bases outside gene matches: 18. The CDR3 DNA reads TGTGCCAGCAGCGCAGACCTAGCGGGGGCCCATTCAGTTGCTACGCAGTATTTT. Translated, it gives CASSADLAGAHSVATQYF. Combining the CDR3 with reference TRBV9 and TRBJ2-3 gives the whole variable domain DSGVTQTPKHLITATGQRVTLRCSPRSGDLSVYWYQQSLDQGLQFLIQYYNGEERAKGNILERFSAQQFPDLHSELNLSSLELGDSALYFCASSADLAGAHSVATQYFGPGTRLTVL.

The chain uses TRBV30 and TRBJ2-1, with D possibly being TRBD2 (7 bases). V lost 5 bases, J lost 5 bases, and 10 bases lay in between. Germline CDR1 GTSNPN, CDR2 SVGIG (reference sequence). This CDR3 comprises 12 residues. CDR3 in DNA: TGTGCCTGGTGGGGGGGGCACAATGAGCAGTTCTTC. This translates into CAWWGGHNEQFF.